These 8 T cell receptor beta chains came from one sample sequenced in a study of cytomegalovirus exposure and HLA in healthy donors. The table came from immunoSEQ multiplex PCR; TCRdb's copy has only in-frame clones and leaves some out. The table lists fewer than 200,000 clones, over 85% of them singletons, with about 9.4% in the top ten. Sequences were obtained from PBMCs. Receptors were obtained from a young woman in good health and CMV-seropositive.

CDR3 amino acids: CASSQDSRTSGSSGANVLTF. CDR3 nucleotides: TGCGCCAGCAGCCAAGATAGTCGGACTAGCGGGAGCTCTGGGGCCAACGTCCTGACTTTC. The genes are TRBV4-1 and TRBJ2-6; 13 nucleotides match TRBD2. CDR3 length: 20 residues. V shed 0 bases and J 0 bases; nucleotides not matched to a gene: 5. Germline assignment: CDR1 MGHRA and CDR2 YSYEKL.

The chain is built from TRBV7-2 and TRBJ2-6; tentatively, D is TRBD2 (5 bases). The CDR3 totals 13 residues. The V end was cut by 8 bases, the J end by 0 bases, with 5 bases between. Germline assignment: CDR1 SGHTA and CDR2 FQGNSA. CDR3: CASRDSGANVLTF. CDR3 bases: TGTGCCAGCCGGGACTCTGGGGCCAACGTCCTGACTTTC.

V gene TRBV4-3 combines with J gene TRBJ2-7, with 8 bases aligning to TRBD2. V shed 3 bases and J 3 bases; nucleotides not matched to a gene: 7. Germline-derived CDR1 and CDR2 are LGHNA and YSLEER. The CDR3 has 15 residues. CDR3: CASSQLAGFYYEQYF. CDR3 DNA: TGCGCCAGCAGCCAGTTAGCGGGATTTTACTACGAGCAGTACTTC.

The chain uses TRBV5-5 and TRBJ1-1; no clear D. The CDR3 sequence is 13 residues long. V was shortened by 5 bases and J by 5 bases, with 13 bases between the two germline ends. Germline V gene sequence: CDR1 SGHKS, CDR2 YYEKEE (reference sequence). This CDR3 reads CASSAGGNTEAFF. CDR3 bases: TGTGCCAGCAGTGCAGGTGGAAATACTGAAGCTTTCTTT.

This chain uses TRBV2 with TRBJ2-4, with TRBD1 matching 8 bases. Germline CDR1 and CDR2: SNHLY and FYNNEI. This CDR3 is built from 16 residues. J was trimmed by 0 bases and V by 7 bases; bases with no gene match: 8. The CDR3 loop is CASKGQAILAKNIQYF. The CDR3 nucleotides read TGTGCCAGCAAGGGACAGGCAATACTAGCCAAAAACATTCAGTACTTC.

The chain is built from TRBV15 and TRBJ2-2; 10 nucleotides line up with TRBD2. CDR3 length: 18 amino acids. V gave up 5 bases and J gave up 1 base; unmatched junction bases: 10. CDR1 and CDR2 (germline): LNHNV, YYDKDF (reference sequence). Here the CDR3 DNA reads TGTGCCACCAGCGGAAGGCGGTTAGCGGGAGGGAACACCGGGGAGCTGTTTTTT. Translation: CATSGRRLAGGNTGELFF. Full variable domain (remainder filled in from reference TRBV15 and TRBJ2-2): DAMVIQNPRYQVTQFGKPVTLSCSQTLNHNVMYWYQQKSSQAPKLLFHYYDKDFNNEADTPDNFQSRRPNTSFCFLDIRSPGLGDTAMYLCATSGRRLAGGNTGELFFGEGSRLTVL.

The V and J genes are TRBV29-1 and TRBJ1-5; the match to TRBD1 covers 7 bases. The germline V gene encodes CDR1 SQVTM and CDR2 ANQGSEA. V lost 6 bases to trimming and J lost 0 bases; unmatched junction nucleotides: 2. The CDR3 totals 13 residues. The CDR3 DNA sequence: TGCAGCGTAGGACAGGCTAGCAATCAGCCCCAGCATTTT. Translated, it gives CSVGQASNQPQHF.

V usage is TRBV2 and J usage is TRBJ2-5, with TRBD1 identical over 7 bases. The trim removed 10 bases at V and 3 bases at J, leaving 2 bases unmatched. Germline CDR1 is SNHLY and CDR2 is FYNNEI. The CDR3 contains 11 residues. Here the CDR3 DNA reads TGTGCCACCGGGACAGAAGAGACCCAGTACTTC. Its protein product is CATGTEETQYF. Combining the CDR3 with reference TRBV2 and TRBJ2-5 gives the whole variable domain EPEVTQTPSHQVTQMGQEVILRCVPISNHLYFYWYRQILGQKVEFLVSFYNNEISEKSEIFDDQFSVERPDGSNFTLKIRSTKLEDSAMYFCATGTEETQYFGPGTRLLVL.